This T cell receptor beta chain was observed in a study of T cells in Graves' hyperthyroidism and ophthalmopathy. Under 3 months was the duration of disease in ophthalmopathy patients, who also had a Clinical Activity Score of at least 3 and a NOSPECS grade of at least 4. Patients having uncontrolled infection, another autoimmune disease, pregnancy or lactation were not included. Amplified TCR beta CDR3 regions derived from RNA transcripts. The TCR CDR3 first-round RT-PCR relied on the HTBI primer set. TCRdb re-derived calls from the multiplex PCR reads in MiXCR, one entry per CDR3 protein. This sample has some 570,000 distinct CDR3 sequences, with 14% found just once. Study-wide points: Researchers report that a 13 V-J model separated ophthalmopathy from stable hyperthyroidism. Blood also carried most thyroid clonotypes expanded above 0.001.

Germline V gene sequence: CDR1 MNHEY, CDR2 SVGEGT. The CDR3 has 14 residues. V was shortened by 2 bases and J by 3 bases, with 9 bases between the two germline ends. This clonotype was observed many times. The antigen remains unidentified. The TCR originated in a woman younger than 35 with Graves' ophthalmopathy. Sequencing input: blood. This sequence joins TRBV6-2 or TRBV6-3 and TRBJ2-3; no reliable D call. The CDR3 protein is CASSYGRKTDTQYF. CDR3 nucleotide sequence: TGTGCCAGCAGTTACGGGCGCAAGACAGATACGCAGTATTTT.